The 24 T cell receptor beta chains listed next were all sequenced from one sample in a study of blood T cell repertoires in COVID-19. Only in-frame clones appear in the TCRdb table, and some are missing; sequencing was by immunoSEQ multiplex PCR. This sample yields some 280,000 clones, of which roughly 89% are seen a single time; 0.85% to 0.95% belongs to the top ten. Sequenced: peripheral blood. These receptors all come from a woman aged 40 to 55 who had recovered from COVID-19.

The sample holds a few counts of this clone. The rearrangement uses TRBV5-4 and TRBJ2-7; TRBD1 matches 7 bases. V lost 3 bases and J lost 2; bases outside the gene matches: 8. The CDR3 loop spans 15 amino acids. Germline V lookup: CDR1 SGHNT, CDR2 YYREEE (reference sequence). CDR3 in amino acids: CASSWGQGVPYEQYF. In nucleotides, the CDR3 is TGTGCCAGCAGCTGGGGGCAGGGGGTCCCCTACGAGCAGTACTTC. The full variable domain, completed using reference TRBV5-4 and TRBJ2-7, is ETGVTQSPTHLIKTRGQQVTLRCSSQSGHNTVSWYQQALGQGPQFIFQYYREEENGRGNFPPRFSGLQFPNYSSELNVNALELDDSALYLCASSWGQGVPYEQYFGPGTRLTVT.

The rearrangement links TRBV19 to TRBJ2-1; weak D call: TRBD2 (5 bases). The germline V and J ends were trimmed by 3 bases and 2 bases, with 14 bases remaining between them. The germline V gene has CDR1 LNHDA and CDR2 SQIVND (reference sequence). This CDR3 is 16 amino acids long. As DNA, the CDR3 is TGTGCCAGTAGTATCCAAGCGGTCCTCGCCTACAATGAGCAGTTCTTC. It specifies CASSIQAVLAYNEQFF. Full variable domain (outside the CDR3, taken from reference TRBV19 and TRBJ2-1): DGGITQSPKYLFRKEGQNVTLSCEQNLNHDAMYWYRQDPGQGLRLIYYSQIVNDFQKGDIAEGYSVSREKKESFPLTVTSAQKNPTAFYLCASSIQAVLAYNEQFFGPGTRLTVL.

The CDR3 sequence: CASSPTGQAYEQYF. CDR3 coding DNA: TGCGCCAGCAGTCCTACCGGACAAGCCTACGAGCAGTACTTC. The chain recombines TRBV4-1 with TRBJ2-7, with a possible D match to TRBD1 (5 bases). The germline V gene has CDR1 MGHRA and CDR2 YSYEKL. The CDR3 is 14 amino acids. Trimming removed 6 bases at V and 2 bases at J, with 14 bases between.

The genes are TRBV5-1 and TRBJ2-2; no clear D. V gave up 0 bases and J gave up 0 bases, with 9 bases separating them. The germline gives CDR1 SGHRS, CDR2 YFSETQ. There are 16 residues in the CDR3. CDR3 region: CASSLGRSTNTGELFF. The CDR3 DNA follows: TGCGCCAGCAGCTTGGGCAGAAGTACGAACACCGGGGAGCTGTTTTTT.

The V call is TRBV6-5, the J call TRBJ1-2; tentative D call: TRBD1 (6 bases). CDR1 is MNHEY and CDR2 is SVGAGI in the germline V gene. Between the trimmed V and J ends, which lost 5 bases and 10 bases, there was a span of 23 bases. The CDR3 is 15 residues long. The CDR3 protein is CASSRAPRGGLFYTF. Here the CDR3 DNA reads TGTGCCAGCAGTCGCGCCCCGCGGGGGGGCCTATTCTACACCTTC.

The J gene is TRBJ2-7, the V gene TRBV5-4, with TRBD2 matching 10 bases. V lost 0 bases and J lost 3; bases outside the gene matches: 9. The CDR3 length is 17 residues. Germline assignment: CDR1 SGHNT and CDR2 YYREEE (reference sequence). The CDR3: CASSLAYDLAGDYEQYF. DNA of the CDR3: TGTGCCAGCAGCTTGGCTTACGACCTAGCGGGAGACTACGAGCAGTACTTC.

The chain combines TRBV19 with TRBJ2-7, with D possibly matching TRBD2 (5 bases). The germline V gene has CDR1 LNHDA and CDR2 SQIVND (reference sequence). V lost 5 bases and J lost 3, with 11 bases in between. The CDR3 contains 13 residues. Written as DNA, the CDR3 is TGTGCCAGTAGTGAGGGATTGATCTACGAGCAGTACTTC. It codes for CASSEGLIYEQYF.

This chain's CDR3 is CASSQDTSGSTDTQYF. The DNA for the CDR3 is TGTGCCAGCAGCCAAGATACTAGCGGGAGCACAGATACGCAGTATTTT. The V call is TRBV14, the J call TRBJ2-3; TRBD2 matches at 9 bases. Germline V gene data show CDR1 as SGHDN and CDR2 as FVKESK. After removal of 0 bases from V and 0 bases from J, the junction contained 1 base not matched to a gene. This CDR3 comprises 16 residues.

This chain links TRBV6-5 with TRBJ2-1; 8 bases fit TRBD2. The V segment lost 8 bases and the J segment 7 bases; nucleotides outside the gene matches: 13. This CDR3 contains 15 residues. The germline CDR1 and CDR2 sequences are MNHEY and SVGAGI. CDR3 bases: TGTGCCAGCTCTCGGCGGGGGACTAGTGATAATGAGCAGTTCTTC. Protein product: CASSRRGTSDNEQFF.

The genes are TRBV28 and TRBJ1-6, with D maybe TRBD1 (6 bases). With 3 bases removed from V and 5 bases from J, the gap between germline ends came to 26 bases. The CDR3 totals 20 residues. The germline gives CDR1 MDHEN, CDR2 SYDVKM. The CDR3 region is CASSFVQGRWNYSDNSPLHF. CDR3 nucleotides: TGTGCCAGCAGTTTCGTACAGGGAAGATGGAATTATTCGGATAATTCACCCCTCCACTTT.

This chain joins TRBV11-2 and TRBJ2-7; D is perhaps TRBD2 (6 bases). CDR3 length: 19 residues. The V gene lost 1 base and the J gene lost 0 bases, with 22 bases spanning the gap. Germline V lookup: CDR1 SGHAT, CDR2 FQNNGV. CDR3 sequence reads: CASSLGAWGAGPSSYEQYF. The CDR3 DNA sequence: TGTGCCAGCAGCTTAGGGGCGTGGGGAGCGGGTCCGAGCTCCTACGAGCAGTACTTC.

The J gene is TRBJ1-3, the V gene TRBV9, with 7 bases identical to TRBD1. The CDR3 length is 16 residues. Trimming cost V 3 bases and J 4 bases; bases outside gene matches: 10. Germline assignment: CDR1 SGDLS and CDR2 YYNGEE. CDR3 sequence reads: CASSAGRGQSGNTIYF. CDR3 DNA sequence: TGTGCCAGCAGCGCCGGACGGGGACAGTCAGGAAACACCATATATTTT.

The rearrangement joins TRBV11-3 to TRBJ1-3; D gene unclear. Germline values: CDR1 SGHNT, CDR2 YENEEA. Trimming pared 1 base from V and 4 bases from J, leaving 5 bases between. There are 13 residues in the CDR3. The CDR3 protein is CASSLGSGNTIYF. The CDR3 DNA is TGTGCCAGCAGCTTAGGTTCGGGAAACACCATATATTTT.

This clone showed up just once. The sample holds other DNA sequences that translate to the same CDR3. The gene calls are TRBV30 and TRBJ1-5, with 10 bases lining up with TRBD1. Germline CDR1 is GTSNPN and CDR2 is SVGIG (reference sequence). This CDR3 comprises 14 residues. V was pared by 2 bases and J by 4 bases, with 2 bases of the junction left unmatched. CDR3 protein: CAWSPGQGNQPQHF. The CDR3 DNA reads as TGTGCCTGGAGTCCGGGACAGGGGAATCAGCCCCAGCATTTT.

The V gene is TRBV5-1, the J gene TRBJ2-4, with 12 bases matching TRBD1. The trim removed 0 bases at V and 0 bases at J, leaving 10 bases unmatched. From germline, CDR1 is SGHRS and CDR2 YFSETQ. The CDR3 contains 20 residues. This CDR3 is CASSLGSGTGGFLAKNIQYF. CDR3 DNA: TGCGCCAGCAGCTTGGGATCCGGGACAGGGGGCTTTTTAGCCAAAAACATTCAGTACTTC. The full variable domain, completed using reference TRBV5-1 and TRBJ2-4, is KAGVTQTPRYLIKTRGQQVTLSCSPISGHRSVSWYQQTPGQGLQFLFEYFSETQRNKGNFPGRFSGRQFSNSRSEMNVSTLELGDSALYLCASSLGSGTGGFLAKNIQYFGAGTRLSVL.

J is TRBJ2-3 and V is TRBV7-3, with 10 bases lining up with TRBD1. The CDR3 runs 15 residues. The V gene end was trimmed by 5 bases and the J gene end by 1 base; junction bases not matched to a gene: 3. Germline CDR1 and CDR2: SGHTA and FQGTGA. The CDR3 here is CASSLDRGGTDTQYF. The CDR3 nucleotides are TGTGCCAGCAGCCTGGACAGGGGGGGCACAGATACGCAGTATTTT.

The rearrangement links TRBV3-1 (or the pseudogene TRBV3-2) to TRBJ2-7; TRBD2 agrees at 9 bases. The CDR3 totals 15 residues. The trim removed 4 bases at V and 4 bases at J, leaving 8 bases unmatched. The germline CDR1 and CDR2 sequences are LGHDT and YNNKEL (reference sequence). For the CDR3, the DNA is TGTGCCAGCAGCCTCCGTGTAGCGGGAGCATACGAGCAGTACTTC. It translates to CASSLRVAGAYEQYF.

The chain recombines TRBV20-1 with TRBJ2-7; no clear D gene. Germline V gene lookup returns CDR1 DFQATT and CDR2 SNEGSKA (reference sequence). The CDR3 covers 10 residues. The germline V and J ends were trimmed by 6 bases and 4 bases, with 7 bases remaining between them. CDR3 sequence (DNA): TGCAGTGCCAAACTTTACGAGCAGTACTTC. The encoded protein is CSAKLYEQYF.

The CDR3 nucleotides read TGTGCCAGCAGTTATAACGGAGTTTATCAGCCCCAGCATTTT. Translation gives CASSYNGVYQPQHF. J is TRBJ1-5 and V is TRBV6-2 or TRBV6-3, with D uncertain. The V end was cut by 3 bases, the J end by 5 bases, with 11 bases between. Germline V lookup: CDR1 MNHEY, CDR2 SVGEGT. The CDR3 length is 14 residues.

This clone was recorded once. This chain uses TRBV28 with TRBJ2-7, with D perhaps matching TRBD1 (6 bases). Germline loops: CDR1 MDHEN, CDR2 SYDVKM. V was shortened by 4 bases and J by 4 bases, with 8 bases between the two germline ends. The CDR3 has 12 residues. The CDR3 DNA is TGTGCCAGCAGTTCGGACAGATACGAGCAGTACTTC. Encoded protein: CASSSDRYEQYF.

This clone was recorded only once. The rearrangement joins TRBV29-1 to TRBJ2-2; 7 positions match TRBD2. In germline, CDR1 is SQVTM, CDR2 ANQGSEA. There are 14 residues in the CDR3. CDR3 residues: CSGLEDGGTGELFF. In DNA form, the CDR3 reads TGCAGTGGACTAGAAGATGGTGGCACCGGGGAGCTGTTTTTT.

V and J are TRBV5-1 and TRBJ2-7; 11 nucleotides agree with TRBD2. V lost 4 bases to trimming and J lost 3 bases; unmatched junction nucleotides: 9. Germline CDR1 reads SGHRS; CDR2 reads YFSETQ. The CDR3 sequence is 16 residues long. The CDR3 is CASSRTIAGGLYEQYF. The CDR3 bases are TGCGCCAGCAGCCGAACCATAGCGGGAGGGCTCTACGAGCAGTACTTC.

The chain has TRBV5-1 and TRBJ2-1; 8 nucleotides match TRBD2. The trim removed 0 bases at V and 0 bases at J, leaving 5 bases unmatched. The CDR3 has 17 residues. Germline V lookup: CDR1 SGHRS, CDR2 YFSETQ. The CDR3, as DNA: TGCGCCAGCAGCTTGGTTTGGAGCGGGAGCTCCTACAATGAGCAGTTCTTC. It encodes CASSLVWSGSSYNEQFF.

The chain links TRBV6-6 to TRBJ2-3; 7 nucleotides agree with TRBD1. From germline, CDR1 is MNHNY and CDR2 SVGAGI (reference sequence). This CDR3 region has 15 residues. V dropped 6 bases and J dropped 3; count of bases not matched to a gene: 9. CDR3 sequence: CASRVTGERTDTQYF. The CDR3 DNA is TGTGCCAGCAGGGTAACAGGGGAGCGGACAGATACGCAGTATTTT.